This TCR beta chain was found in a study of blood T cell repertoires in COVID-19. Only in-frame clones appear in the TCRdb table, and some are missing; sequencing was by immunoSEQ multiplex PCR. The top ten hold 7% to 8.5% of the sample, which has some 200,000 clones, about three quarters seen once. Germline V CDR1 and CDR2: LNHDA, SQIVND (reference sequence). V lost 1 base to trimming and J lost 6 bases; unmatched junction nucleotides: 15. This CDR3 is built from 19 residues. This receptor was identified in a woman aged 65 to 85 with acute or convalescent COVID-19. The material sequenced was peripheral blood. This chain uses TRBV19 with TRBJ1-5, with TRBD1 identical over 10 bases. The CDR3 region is CASSIGGTGVPLGAQPQHF. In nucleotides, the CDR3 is TGTGCCAGTAGTATAGGGGGGACAGGGGTTCCCCTTGGAGCTCAGCCCCAGCATTTT.